The 17 T cell receptor beta chains below come from one sample, sequenced in a study of blood T cell repertoires in COVID-19. Libraries were prepared by immunoSEQ multiplex PCR; TCRdb keeps only in-frame clonotypes and omits some of them. Of 150,000 to 200,000 clones listed, approximately 82% are singletons. The sequencing input was peripheral blood. The receptors come from a woman in her thirties or forties with COVID-19, enrolled during active disease.

V gene TRBV12-3 or TRBV12-4 combines with J gene TRBJ2-1, with D unclear. V was shortened by 5 bases and J by 5 bases, with 10 bases between the two germline ends. There are 13 residues in the CDR3. The CDR3 loop is CASSTSENNEQFF. The CDR3 nucleotides are TGTGCCAGCAGTACCTCGGAGAACAATGAGCAGTTCTTC.

The V gene is TRBV13, the J gene TRBJ1-1; D not certain. Germline V gene lookup returns CDR1 PRHDT and CDR2 FYEKMQ (reference sequence). This CDR3 spans 12 amino acids. V was pared by 6 bases and J by 1 base, with 6 bases between. Here the CDR3 DNA reads TGTGCCAGCAGAGAGGAGAACACTGAAGCTTTCTTT. This codes for CASREENTEAFF.

The V call is TRBV6-2 or TRBV6-3, the J call TRBJ1-6; D call uncertain. Germline CDR1 reads MNHEY; CDR2 reads SVGEGT. The CDR3 runs to 15 residues. V was trimmed by 4 bases and J by 0 bases, leaving 7 bases between them. CDR3 bases: TGTGCCAGCAGTTTCCCGGGCTCCTATAATTCACCCCTCCACTTT. Translated: CASSFPGSYNSPLHF.

V gene TRBV18 combines with J gene TRBJ1-2; a weak D match, TRBD1 (5 bases). With 1 base removed from V and 4 bases from J, the gap between germline ends came to 16 bases. Germline V gene sequence: CDR1 KGHSH, CDR2 LQKENI. The CDR3 consists of 16 residues. DNA of the CDR3: TGTGCCAGCTCACCACAATCGGTCAGGGCGATCTATGGCTACACCTTC. Its protein is CASSPQSVRAIYGYTF. Together with reference TRBV18 and TRBJ1-2, the CDR3 gives the full variable domain: NAGVMQNPRHLVRRRGQEARLRCSPMKGHSHVYWYRQLPEEGLKFMVYLQKENIIDESGMPKERFSAEFPKEGPSILRIQQVVRGDSAAYFCASSPQSVRAIYGYTFGSGTRLTVV.

V is TRBV30 and J is TRBJ1-2; TRBD1 matches at 9 bases. The CDR3 is 14 amino acids. Trimming cost V 3 bases and J 4 bases; bases outside gene matches: 6. In germline, CDR1 is GTSNPN, CDR2 SVGIG (reference sequence). In DNA, the CDR3 is TGTGCCTGGAGCCTGGGACAGGGAACCTATGGCTACACCTTC. Amino acid sequence: CAWSLGQGTYGYTF.

The chain recombines TRBV6-4 with TRBJ1-1, with 7 bases identical to TRBD1. Germline V CDR1 and CDR2: MRHNA, SNTAGT. With V trimmed by 6 bases and J by 4 bases, 5 bases remained unmatched. CDR3 length: 13 residues. This CDR3 reads CASRPTGSTEAFF. The CDR3 nucleotides are TGTGCCAGCAGGCCGACAGGGAGCACTGAAGCTTTCTTT.

The V gene is TRBV19, the J gene TRBJ1-5, with unresolved D. V lost 10 bases and J 6 bases, leaving 16 bases between the germline ends. This CDR3 comprises 13 residues. The V gene's germline CDR1 is LNHDA and CDR2 SQIVND (reference sequence). The CDR3 region has the DNA TGTGCCACAAGCGAGGAGGGCGGTCAGCCCCAGCATTTT. Protein: CATSEEGGQPQHF.

This rearrangement joins TRBV19 to TRBJ1-5; 10 bases are shared with TRBD1. CDR3 size: 14 residues. Germline V gene lookup returns CDR1 LNHDA and CDR2 SQIVND (reference sequence). V shed 7 bases and J 7 bases; nucleotides not matched to a gene: 7. For the CDR3, the DNA is TGTGCCAGTACCGCCGGACAGGGGGGGCAGCCCCAGCATTTT. The encoded protein is CASTAGQGGQPQHF.

The chain uses TRBV29-1 and TRBJ2-7, with D maybe TRBD2 (5 bases). CDR1 and CDR2 from the germline V gene are SQVTM and ANQGSEA. The length of the CDR3 is 11 residues. V dropped 7 bases and J dropped 5 bases, with 12 bases sitting between them. DNA of the CDR3: TGCAGCGCTGCACGAGGGAACGAGCAGTACTTC. It yields the protein CSAARGNEQYF.

The genes are TRBV30 and TRBJ1-2, with 7 positions matching TRBD1. Germline CDR1 reads GTSNPN; CDR2 reads SVGIG (reference sequence). The CDR3 runs to 15 residues. The junction had 8 bases not matched to a gene; V was cut back by 1 base and J by 3 bases. CDR3 region: CAWSGGTASDYGYTF. CDR3 DNA sequence: TGTGCCTGGAGTGGGGGGACAGCAAGTGACTATGGCTACACCTTC.

The chain has TRBV5-8 and TRBJ2-3; tentatively, D is TRBD2 (5 bases). The CDR3 runs to 16 residues. Trimming removed 3 bases at V and 3 bases at J, with 17 bases between. In germline, CDR1 is SGHTS, CDR2 YDEGEE. CDR3 nucleotide sequence: TGTGCCAGCAGCTATGGTAACCCACCGGGAACAGATACGCAGTATTTT. Amino acid sequence: CASSYGNPPGTDTQYF. Full variable domain (remainder filled in from reference TRBV5-8 and TRBJ2-3): EAGVTQSPTHLIKTRGQQATLRCSPISGHTSVYWYQQALGLGLQFLLWYDEGEERNRGNFPPRFSGRQFPNYSSELNVNALELEDSALYLCASSYGNPPGTDTQYFGPGTRLTVL.

This clone was detected only once. The chain has TRBV18 and TRBJ1-3; the match to TRBD1 covers 8 bases. The ends lost 10 bases at V and 1 base at J; junction bases unmatched: 9. This CDR3 is 15 amino acids long. Germline V gene lookup returns CDR1 KGHSH and CDR2 LQKENI. The CDR3, as DNA: TGTGCCACCTCGGCGGGACAGGAGTCTGGAAACACCATATATTTT. It is translated as CATSAGQESGNTIYF.

The chain carries TRBV15 and TRBJ2-2; weak D call: TRBD1 (6 bases). V was shortened by 5 bases and J by 6 bases, with 16 bases between the two germline ends. Germline assignment: CDR1 LNHNV and CDR2 YYDKDF (reference sequence). The CDR3 runs 15 residues. The CDR3 loop reads CATSDSAEGAGELFF. Written as DNA, the CDR3 is TGTGCCACCAGCGACAGCGCTGAGGGGGCCGGGGAGCTGTTTTTT.

The chain joins TRBV7-6 to TRBJ1-1; tentative D call: TRBD1 (6 bases). The CDR3 runs to 15 residues. V shed 1 base and J shed 0 bases, with 9 bases lying between them. CDR1 is SGHVS, CDR2 FNYEAQ, per germline. For the CDR3, the DNA is TGTGCCAGCAGCTTAGTTCAGGGGATGAACACTGAAGCTTTCTTT. Amino acids: CASSLVQGMNTEAFF.

The CDR3 reads CSVEVPNFNEQFF. The CDR3 coding sequence is TGCAGCGTTGAAGTCCCGAACTTCAATGAGCAGTTCTTC. This sequence joins TRBV29-1 and TRBJ2-1; the D is unclear. The CDR3 runs to 13 residues. Germline CDR1 is SQVTM and CDR2 is ANQGSEA. Between the trimmed V and J ends, which lost 1 base and 6 bases, there was a span of 10 bases.

The chain links TRBV29-1 to TRBJ1-1; D gene uncertain. CDR1 and CDR2 from the germline V gene are SQVTM and ANQGSEA. The V and J ends lost 4 bases and 7 bases respectively, with 13 bases between them. This CDR3 comprises 12 residues. The CDR3 DNA sequence: TGCAGCGTTGGCCTATCCGGGATTGAAGCTTTCTTT. This sequence encodes CSVGLSGIEAFF.

The J gene is TRBJ2-3, the V gene TRBV6-5, with unresolved D. Per the germline V gene, CDR1 is MNHEY and CDR2 is SVGAGI. V was pared by 5 bases and J by 2 bases, with 14 bases between. The CDR3 extends over 15 amino acids. CDR3 sequence: CASSIYDFTTDTQYF. The CDR3 region has the DNA TGTGCCAGCAGTATATATGACTTCACCACAGATACGCAGTATTTT.